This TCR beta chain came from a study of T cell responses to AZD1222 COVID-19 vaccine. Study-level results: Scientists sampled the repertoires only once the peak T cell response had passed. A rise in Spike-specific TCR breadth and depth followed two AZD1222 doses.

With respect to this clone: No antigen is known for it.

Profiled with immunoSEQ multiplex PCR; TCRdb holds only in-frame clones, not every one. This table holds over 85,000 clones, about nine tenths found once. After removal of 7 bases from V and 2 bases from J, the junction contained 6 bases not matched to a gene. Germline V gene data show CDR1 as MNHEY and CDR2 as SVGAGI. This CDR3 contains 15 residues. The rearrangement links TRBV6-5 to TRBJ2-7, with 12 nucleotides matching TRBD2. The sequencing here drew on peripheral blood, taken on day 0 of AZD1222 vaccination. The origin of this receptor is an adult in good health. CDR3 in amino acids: CASTTLAGGTYEQYF. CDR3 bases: TGTGCCAGCACGACACTAGCGGGGGGTACCTACGAGCAGTACTTC.